Listed here are 9 T cell receptor beta chains from one sample, sequenced in a study of cytomegalovirus exposure and HLA in healthy donors (dated by TCRdb to the late 2010s). The library came from the immunoSEQ multiplex PCR assay. TCRdb carries this immuneACCESS record with in-frame sequences only. Its versions omit some clonotypes, under half of them owing to an unresolved V gene in the studies checked, with the rest unexplained. Counted in this sample were 260,000 or so clones; roughly 87% of them appeared once. The ten biggest clones cover around 3.3% of the sample. Sequenced sample: PBMCs. Receptors were obtained from a woman aged 30 to 39 in good health and CMV-seronegative.

CDR3 region: CASSTGDQETQYF. The CDR3 coding sequence is TGTGCCAGCAGCACAGGGGACCAAGAGACCCAGTACTTC. This chain joins TRBV7-9 and TRBJ2-5; 7 bases align to TRBD1. The germline V gene has CDR1 SEHNR and CDR2 FQNEAQ (reference sequence). The CDR3 totals 13 residues. The junction had 0 bases not matched to a gene; V was cut back by 5 bases and J by 0 bases.

J is TRBJ2-3 and V is TRBV5-5; no firm D call. Germline CDR1 reads SGHKS; CDR2 reads YYEKEE (reference sequence). Trimming took off 0 bases at V and 2 bases at J, with 7 bases between the two ends. The CDR3 loop spans 14 amino acids. The CDR3 region is CASSLALHTDTQYF. CDR3 nucleotides: TGTGCCAGCAGCTTGGCACTACACACAGATACGCAGTATTTT.

J is TRBJ2-3 and V is TRBV7-3, with D uncertain. CDR3 length: 14 residues. CDR1 is SGHTA, CDR2 FQGTGA, per germline. Trimming cost V 5 bases and J 2 bases, with 11 bases left between them. For the CDR3, the DNA is TGTGCCAGCAGCCAAACCGCAGCCACAGATACGCAGTATTTT. This gives the protein CASSQTAATDTQYF.

The genes are TRBV28 and TRBJ1-4; 8 nucleotides match TRBD1. There are 16 residues in the CDR3. V was clipped by 2 bases and J by 2 bases; unmatched bases: 4. Germline CDR1 and CDR2: MDHEN and SYDVKM. The CDR3 DNA reads as TGTGCCAGCAGTTTAGCAGGGGGCGCGACTAATGAAAAACTGTTTTTT. The encoded protein is CASSLAGGATNEKLFF.

The rearrangement joins TRBV4-1 to TRBJ2-1, with 7 bases aligning to TRBD2. Trimming cost V 1 base and J 3 bases; bases outside gene matches: 6. The CDR3 has 16 residues. In germline, CDR1 is MGHRA, CDR2 YSYEKL. CDR3 sequence reads: CASSQGLSSGYNEQFF. The CDR3 bases are TGCGCCAGCAGCCAAGGCTTGTCTAGCGGCTACAATGAGCAGTTCTTC.

V usage is TRBV6-1 and J usage is TRBJ2-7; 7 bases map to TRBD2. Germline V gene lookup returns CDR1 MNHNS and CDR2 SASEGT. The CDR3 totals 15 residues. V dropped 5 bases and J dropped 3; count of bases not matched to a gene: 10. CDR3 amino acids: CASSTRAGRGYEQYF. Here the CDR3 DNA reads TGTGCCAGCAGTACCCGGGCAGGGAGGGGCTACGAGCAGTACTTC.

In its sample, this clone was seen a few times. This chain links TRBV6-4 with TRBJ2-2, with D possibly being TRBD1 (7 bases). V was cut by 0 bases and J by 7 bases, with 12 bases left in between. Germline CDR1 and CDR2: MRHNA and SNTAGT. The CDR3 runs 15 residues. This CDR3 is CASSDSAGGGGELFF. The DNA for the CDR3 is TGTGCCAGCAGTGACTCGGCAGGGGGAGGCGGGGAGCTGTTTTTT.

This clone came up a few times. The same CDR3 arises from other DNA sequences in this sample as well. The chain joins TRBV7-3 to TRBJ1-1; D unclear. Trimming removed 0 bases at V and 0 bases at J, with 2 bases between. CDR1 SGHTA and CDR2 FQGTGA come from the germline V gene. The CDR3 is 13 amino acids. In DNA form, the CDR3 reads TGTGCCAGCAGCTTAACCGTGAACACTGAAGCTTTCTTT. Protein product: CASSLTVNTEAFF. The full variable domain, its missing parts supplied by reference TRBV7-3 and TRBJ1-1, is GAGVSQTPSNKVTEKGKYVELRCDPISGHTALYWYRQSLGQGPEFLIYFQGTGAADDSGLPNDRFFAVRPEGSVSTLKIQRTERGDSAVYLCASSLTVNTEAFFGQGTRLTVV.

The chain uses TRBV7-6 and TRBJ2-1; 11 bases match TRBD2. Germline V CDR1 and CDR2: SGHVS, FNYEAQ. J was trimmed by 2 bases and V by 5 bases; bases with no gene match: 14. CDR3 size: 19 residues. The CDR3 reads CASSVRLAGHRLTYNEQFF. The CDR3 DNA reads TGTGCCAGCAGCGTAAGACTAGCGGGACACCGACTTACCTACAATGAGCAGTTCTTC. Using reference TRBV7-6 and TRBJ2-1 for the parts outside the CDR3, the full variable domain is GAGVSQSPRYKVTKRGQDVALRCDPISGHVSLYWYRQALGQGPEFLTYFNYEAQQDKSGLPNDRFSAERPEGSISTLTIQRTEQRDSAMYRCASSVRLAGHRLTYNEQFFGPGTRLTVL.